These 30 T cell receptor beta chains were all obtained from the same sample, sequenced in a study of control samples from healthy donors and cancer patients. Produced via immunoSEQ multiplex PCR; TCRdb's table is partial and in-frame only. The table shows roughly 450,000 clones, with 75% to 95% occurring only once. The sequencing input was PBMCs. The receptors stem from a man aged 40-49 years with head and neck cancer.

The chain employs TRBV7-9 and TRBJ1-2; D is uncertain. The ends were cut back, 3 bases at V and 1 base at J, with 6 bases in the middle. The germline V gene has CDR1 SEHNR and CDR2 FQNEAQ (reference sequence). CDR3 length: 13 residues. The CDR3 spells CASSFGVNYGYTF. The CDR3 DNA follows: TGTGCCAGCAGCTTCGGGGTTAACTATGGCTACACCTTC.

The chain is built from TRBV9 and TRBJ1-3; perhaps TRBD1 as D (6 bases). The CDR3 totals 16 residues. Trimming stripped 0 bases from V and 0 bases from J, with 10 bases between. Germline values: CDR1 SGDLS, CDR2 YYNGEE. The CDR3 DNA reads TGTGCCAGCAGCGTAGGGGACACCGACTCTGGAAACACCATATATTTT. The encoded protein is CASSVGDTDSGNTIYF.

The chain recombines TRBV29-1 with TRBJ2-1; 14 nucleotides agree with TRBD2. V dropped 5 bases and J dropped 8; count of bases not matched to a gene: 11. CDR3 length: 16 amino acids. The V gene's germline CDR1 is SQVTM and CDR2 ANQGSEA. The CDR3 reads CSVPGLAGVYKDEQFF. For the CDR3, the DNA is TGCAGCGTTCCGGGACTAGCGGGAGTATATAAGGATGAGCAGTTCTTC.

This clone was seen more than once but under ten times. The chain couples TRBV21-1 to TRBJ1-1; the table's D call of TRBD1 was not tested on the DNA. TRBV21-1 is a listed pseudogene. There are 14 residues in the CDR3. CDR3 DNA: TGTGCCAGCAGCAAGGGACAGTTAAACACTGAAGCTTTCTTT. Translation: CASSKGQLNTEAFF.

The DNA for the CDR3 is TGTGCCAGCAGTTTCTCGCTAGCGGGGGTGGAGACCCAGTACTTC. Translated: CASSFSLAGVETQYF. The gene calls are TRBV27 and TRBJ2-5; 10 nucleotides line up with TRBD2. J gave up 5 bases and V 3 bases, and 6 bases lay outside the gene matches. Looked up from germline, CDR1 is MNHEY and CDR2 is SMNVEV (reference sequence). The CDR3 totals 15 residues.

The chain is built from TRBV7-9 and TRBJ1-1; 8 nucleotides line up with TRBD1. V was pared by 4 bases and J by 1 base, with 8 bases of the junction left unmatched. Germline V gives CDR1 SEHNR, CDR2 FQNEAQ (reference sequence). The CDR3 is made up of 16 amino acids. The chain's CDR3 is CASSSRTGPGNTEAFF. In DNA, the CDR3 is TGTGCCAGCAGCTCCCGGACAGGGCCGGGGAACACTGAAGCTTTCTTT.

This sequence joins TRBV19 and TRBJ1-1, with 8 bases identical to TRBD1. After removal of 0 bases from V and 7 bases from J, the junction contained 4 bases not matched to a gene. The length of the CDR3 is 14 residues. Germline V gene data show CDR1 as LNHDA and CDR2 as SQIVND (reference sequence). The CDR3 reads CASSIETGTGEAFF. The CDR3 DNA sequence: TGTGCCAGTAGTATAGAGACCGGGACAGGTGAAGCTTTCTTT. The whole variable domain, remainder taken from reference TRBV19 and TRBJ1-1, is DGGITQSPKYLFRKEGQNVTLSCEQNLNHDAMYWYRQDPGQGLRLIYYSQIVNDFQKGDIAEGYSVSREKKESFPLTVTSAQKNPTAFYLCASSIETGTGEAFFGQGTRLTVV.

The rearrangement joins TRBV3-1 (or the pseudogene TRBV3-2) to TRBJ1-5, with D possibly TRBD1 on 5 matching bases. V was pared by 5 bases and J by 3 bases, with 11 bases between. This CDR3 has 14 amino acids. Germline assignment: CDR1 LGHDT and CDR2 YNNKEL (reference sequence). CDR3 DNA sequence: TGTGCCAGCAGCGCGACAGAGTTCAATCAGCCCCAGCATTTT. It translates to CASSATEFNQPQHF.

This chain links TRBV7-2 with TRBJ2-7; weak D call: TRBD2 (6 bases). The ends were cut back, 6 bases at V and 0 bases at J, with 12 bases in the middle. The CDR3 length is 14 residues. The germline V gene encodes CDR1 SGHTA and CDR2 FQGNSA. CDR3 sequence (DNA): TGTGCCAGCAGTAGGCTAGCGAGCTCCTACGAGCAGTACTTC. It specifies CASSRLASSYEQYF.

The chain employs TRBV6-5 and TRBJ2-3; 9 nucleotides align to TRBD1. Germline V CDR1 and CDR2: MNHEY, SVGAGI. V gave up 7 bases and J gave up 3 bases; unmatched junction bases: 8. The CDR3 covers 15 residues. Here the CDR3 DNA reads TGTGCCAGCATGATTTGGGACAGGGAAACAGATACGCAGTATTTT. This translates into CASMIWDRETDTQYF.

CDR3 residues: CASSLGRPNTEAFF. DNA for the CDR3: TGTGCCAGCAGTTTAGGACGGCCCAACACTGAAGCTTTCTTT. The V gene is TRBV28, the J gene TRBJ1-1; D uncertain. Germline CDR1 and CDR2: MDHEN and SYDVKM. The V end lost 2 bases, the J end lost 2 bases, and 9 bases lay between the germline ends. This CDR3 contains 14 residues.

J is TRBJ1-5 and V is TRBV20-1; 11 bases are a match to TRBD1. The V gene's germline CDR1 is DFQATT and CDR2 SNEGSKA (reference sequence). This CDR3 is 16 amino acids long. With 3 bases clipped from V and 6 bases from J, the junction kept 10 bases outside the gene matches. The CDR3 region is CSASFPWTGGGQPQHF. The CDR3 DNA is TGCAGTGCTAGTTTTCCCTGGACAGGGGGCGGTCAGCCCCAGCATTTT.

Only one count was recorded for this clone. The genes are TRBV29-1 and TRBJ2-1, with D possibly TRBD2 on 6 matching bases. The CDR3 length is 13 residues. CDR1 and CDR2 from the germline V gene are SQVTM and ANQGSEA. Trimming stripped 5 bases from V and 3 bases from J, with 11 bases between. CDR3 in amino acids: CSVRLDGYNEQFF. CDR3 DNA: TGCAGCGTTCGACTAGACGGCTACAATGAGCAGTTCTTC.

This sequence joins TRBV7-9 and TRBJ2-5; D unresolved. V gave up 6 bases and J gave up 6 bases, with 17 bases separating them. Germline CDR1 SEHNR, CDR2 FQNEAQ (reference sequence). This CDR3 region has 14 residues. The CDR3 DNA sequence: TGTGCCAGCAGTACGACGGAAGGGTTAAAGACCCAGTACTTC. This translates into CASSTTEGLKTQYF.

The rearrangement joins TRBV10-3 to TRBJ1-1; 8 nucleotides match TRBD1. The CDR3 is made up of 15 amino acids. V trimming: 6 bases; J trimming: 1 base; junction bases outside the gene matches: 7. CDR1 ENHRY and CDR2 SYGVKD come from the germline V gene. The CDR3 reads CAIRGVDRGNTEAFF. CDR3 sequence (DNA): TGTGCCATCAGGGGGGTAGACAGGGGGAACACTGAAGCTTTCTTT.

V usage is TRBV12-2 and J usage is TRBJ2-2; TRBD2 was called by the table and not checked on the DNA. TRBV12-2 is described as a pseudogene. The CDR3 covers 16 residues. The CDR3 DNA sequence: TGTGCAAGTCGCCCCCGACGGGACTCAGCTACCGGGGAGCTGTTTTTT. Its translation is CASRPRRDSATGELFF.

In DNA, the CDR3 is TGTGCCAGCAGCCGAGGGGGGCTGAGCAATCAGCCCCAGCATTTT. This encodes CASSRGGLSNQPQHF. The chain links TRBV6-5 to TRBJ1-5, with D possibly being TRBD1 (6 bases). The CDR3 is 15 residues long. In germline, CDR1 is MNHEY, CDR2 SVGAGI. V gave up 6 bases and J gave up 1 base, with 13 bases separating them.

The chain uses TRBV10-3 and TRBJ2-5; no reliable D call. Germline V gives CDR1 ENHRY, CDR2 SYGVKD. V shed 6 bases and J shed 1 base, with 15 bases lying between them. The CDR3 is 15 residues long. CDR3 sequence (DNA): TGTGCCATCAGCTCCAGATCCGGCACCCAAGAGACCCAGTACTTC. Its translation is CAISSRSGTQETQYF.

The chain is built from TRBV5-4 and TRBJ1-6; D perhaps matches TRBD1 (5 bases). The V end was cut by 2 bases, the J end by 11 bases, with 8 bases between. CDR1 and CDR2 (germline): SGHNT, YYREEE (reference sequence). The CDR3 extends over 12 amino acids. The CDR3 is CASSFDRPPLHF. CDR3 DNA: TGTGCCAGCAGCTTTGACAGACCACCCCTCCACTTT.

This chain uses TRBV15 with TRBJ2-3; the match to TRBD2 covers 7 bases. This CDR3 spans 19 amino acids. Germline CDR1 is LNHNV and CDR2 is YYDKDF (reference sequence). The J segment lost 2 bases and the V segment lost 1 base, leaving 15 bases of the junction unmatched. CDR3 DNA sequence: TGTGCCACCAGCAGAGTAAGCCTAGCGGAGATCGGGCCCACAGATACGCAGTATTTT. Residues: CATSRVSLAEIGPTDTQYF.

This clone was seen once. This sequence joins TRBV7-8 and TRBJ1-1, with D uncertain. V was pared by 5 bases and J by 3 bases, with 13 bases between. This CDR3 comprises 14 residues. Germline CDR1 SGHVS, CDR2 FQNEAQ. The CDR3 loop is CASSETGVYTEAFF. The CDR3 nucleotides are TGTGCCAGCAGCGAAACCGGGGTCTACACTGAAGCTTTCTTT.

This chain uses TRBV28 with TRBJ1-1; possibly TRBD1 for D (5 bases). The V end lost 6 bases, the J end lost 4 bases, and 18 bases lay between the germline ends. Germline-derived CDR1 and CDR2 are MDHEN and SYDVKM. There are 15 residues in the CDR3. CDR3 nucleotides: TGTGCCAGCAGACCTACAGGAAAAGGAGGCACTGAAGCTTTCTTT. Translating gives CASRPTGKGGTEAFF.

In this sample, this clone turned up once. This chain links TRBV13 with TRBJ2-7; D not resolved. The germline V gene has CDR1 PRHDT and CDR2 FYEKMQ (reference sequence). The length of the CDR3 is 13 residues. Trimming removed 0 bases at V and 4 bases at J, with 7 bases between. The CDR3 nucleotides read TGTGCCAGCAGCTTAGGGGTCGGATACGAGCAGTACTTC. It translates to CASSLGVGYEQYF.

V gene TRBV7-8 combines with J gene TRBJ2-3, with 8 bases lining up with TRBD2. The V gene end was trimmed by 4 bases and the J gene end by 3 bases; junction bases not matched to a gene: 15. The germline CDR1 and CDR2 sequences are SGHVS and FQNEAQ. The CDR3 has 18 residues. The CDR3 DNA follows: TGTGCCAGCAGCTCGCACTCAAGAGCGGGAGTGGCGACAGATACGCAGTATTTT. Its translation: CASSSHSRAGVATDTQYF.

The rearrangement links TRBV27 to TRBJ1-1, with D perhaps TRBD1 (6 bases). CDR3 size: 14 residues. Trimming removed 6 bases at V and 0 bases at J, with 11 bases between. Looked up from germline, CDR1 is MNHEY and CDR2 is SMNVEV (reference sequence). The CDR3 spells CASSGQYMNTEAFF. The CDR3 nucleotides are TGTGCCAGCAGCGGACAGTACATGAACACTGAAGCTTTCTTT.

This chain connects TRBV4-1 to TRBJ2-2; no clear D gene. V dropped 0 bases and J dropped 1 base, with 9 bases sitting between them. CDR3 size: 16 residues. Germline CDR1 is MGHRA and CDR2 is YSYEKL. In DNA form, the CDR3 reads TGCGCCAGCAGCCAAGAGGGCACAGAGAACACCGGGGAGCTGTTTTTT. This translates into CASSQEGTENTGELFF.

The genes are TRBV11-3 and TRBJ2-1, with TRBD2 matching over 12 bases. After removal of 5 bases from V and 8 bases from J, the junction contained 13 bases not matched to a gene. CDR3 length: 17 amino acids. Germline V CDR1 and CDR2: SGHNT, YENEEA. DNA for the CDR3: TGTGCCAGCAGCCTCCGTCTAGCGGGGGGGCAACGGGATGAGCAGTTCTTC. Protein sequence: CASSLRLAGGQRDEQFF.

In this sample, this clone turned up once. The V call is TRBV19, the J call TRBJ2-7; 8 positions agree with TRBD2. The V gene's germline CDR1 is LNHDA and CDR2 SQIVND (reference sequence). The length of the CDR3 is 15 residues. Losses at the gene ends were 3 bases for V and 6 bases for J; bases not matched to a gene: 10. CDR3 sequence (DNA): TGTGCCAGTAGTATTTCTGCCAGCGGGAGAGGCGAGCAGTACTTC. Protein product: CASSISASGRGEQYF. Using reference TRBV19 and TRBJ2-7 for the parts outside the CDR3, the full variable domain is DGGITQSPKYLFRKEGQNVTLSCEQNLNHDAMYWYRQDPGQGLRLIYYSQIVNDFQKGDIAEGYSVSREKKESFPLTVTSAQKNPTAFYLCASSISASGRGEQYFGPGTRLTVT.

This chain uses TRBV6-6 with TRBJ2-4; D remains ambiguous. Trimming pared 4 bases from V and 5 bases from J, leaving 12 bases between. Germline V gene data show CDR1 as MNHNY and CDR2 as SVGAGI (reference sequence). The CDR3 sequence is 14 residues long. CDR3 nucleotides: TGTGCCAGCAGTTCAGGTCAGACGGAAAACATTCAGTACTTC. Its translation: CASSSGQTENIQYF.

Details on this clone: One end of the junction varies from germline; a read error may be responsible. V usage is TRBV7-7 and J usage is TRBJ2-3; D unresolved. Germline CDR1 reads SSHAT; CDR2 reads FNYEAQ (reference sequence). The CDR3 sequence is 13 residues long. CDR3 in amino acids: CASSLDVGDTQYF. The CDR3 nucleotides read TGTGCTAGCAGCCTAGACGTAGGGGATACGCAGTATTTT.